This T cell receptor (beta chain) came from a study of vaccination effects on CD4 cells after COVID-19. Study-wide background: Each well held about 2.1 million PBMC cultured with 7.5 to 10 ug/ml peptides and roughly 10 IU/ml IL-2.

Between the trimmed V and J ends, which lost 1 base and 3 bases, there was a span of 12 bases. Germline V lookup: CDR1 GTSNPN, CDR2 SVGIG (reference sequence). The length of the CDR3 is 15 residues. Some clones are missing from TCRdb's copy, which holds only in-frame ones; the method was immunoSEQ multiplex PCR. The data contain roughly 68,000 clones, approximately 70% of them singletons. When roughly eleven days of culture had elapsed, CD4+ T cells were isolated. Study-level results: Late after vaccination, infection- and vaccine-induced clones showed marked clonal contraction.

Comments on this clone: The antigen remains undetermined.

This chain uses TRBV30 with TRBJ2-2; D call uncertain. The sequence was collected from a human donor who had a prior SARS-CoV-2 infection. The material sequenced was CD4+ T cells from PBMCs cultured without peptide, taken before COVID-19 vaccination. CDR3 sequence reads: CAWSGVSGYTGELFF. The CDR3 nucleotides read TGTGCCTGGAGTGGGGTTTCGGGCTACACCGGGGAGCTGTTTTTT. Variable domain in full (rest from reference TRBV30 and TRBJ2-2): SQTIHQWPATLVQPVGSPLSLECTVEGTSNPNLYWYRQAAGRGLQLLFYSVGIGQISSEVPQNLSASRPQDRQFILSSKKLLLSDSGFYLCAWSGVSGYTGELFFGEGSRLTVL.